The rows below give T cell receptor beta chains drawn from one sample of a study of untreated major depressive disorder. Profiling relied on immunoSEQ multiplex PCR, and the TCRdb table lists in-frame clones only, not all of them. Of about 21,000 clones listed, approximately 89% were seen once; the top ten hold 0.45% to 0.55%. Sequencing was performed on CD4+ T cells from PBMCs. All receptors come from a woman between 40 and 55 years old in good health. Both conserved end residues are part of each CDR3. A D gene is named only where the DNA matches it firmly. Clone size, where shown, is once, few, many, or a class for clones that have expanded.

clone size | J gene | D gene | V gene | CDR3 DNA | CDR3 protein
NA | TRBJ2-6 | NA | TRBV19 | TGTGCCAGTAGTATACGGACAGCGTCTGGGGCCAACGTCCTGACTTTC | CASSIRTASGANVLTF
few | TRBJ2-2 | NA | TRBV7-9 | TGTGCCAGCAGCCCGACCCTGGGACAACCCACCGGGGAGCTGTTTTTT | CASSPTLGQPTGELFF
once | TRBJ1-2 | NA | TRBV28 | TGTGCCAGCGGGGAGACGAGGGGCAATGGCTACACCTTC | CASGETRGNGYTF
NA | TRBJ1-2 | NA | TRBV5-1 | TGCGCCAGCAGCTTGGAGGGGGATGGCTACACCTTC | CASSLEGDGYTF
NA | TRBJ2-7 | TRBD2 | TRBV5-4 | TGTGCCAGCAGCCCCAGTATTAGCGGGAGGAACTACGAGCAGTACTTC | CASSPSISGRNYEQYF
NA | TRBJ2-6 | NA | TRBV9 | TGTGCCAGCAGCCCAATGGAGTGGGCTGGGGCCAACGTCCTGACTTTC | CASSPMEWAGANVLTF
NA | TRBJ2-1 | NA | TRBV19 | TGTGCCAGTAGCAGAACCCCGGCAGAATACAATGAGCAGTTCTTC | CASSRTPAEYNEQFF
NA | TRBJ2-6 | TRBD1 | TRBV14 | TGTGCCAGCAGCCCGCGGGACAGGACATTCTCTGGGGCCAACGTCCTGACTTTC | CASSPRDRTFSGANVLTF
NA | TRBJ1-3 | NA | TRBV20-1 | TGCAGTGTTCGAGGGTCGGACACCATATATTTT | CSVRGSDTIYF
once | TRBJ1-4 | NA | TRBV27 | TGTGCCAGCAGAACCCCGGGACGGGGCAATGAAAAACTGTTTTTT | CASRTPGRGNEKLFF
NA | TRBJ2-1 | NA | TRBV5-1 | TGCGCCAGCAACCAACTCGCGGGGTTAGATGGGGGTGAGCAGTTCTTC | CASNQLAGLDGGEQFF
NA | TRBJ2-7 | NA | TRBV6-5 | TGTGCCAGCAGTTACTCGTACAGGTCCTACGAGCAGTACTTC | CASSYSYRSYEQYF
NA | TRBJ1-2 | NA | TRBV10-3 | TGTGCCATCAGTGAGGCGCGGGAGGTGAATGGCTACACCTTC | CAISEAREVNGYTF
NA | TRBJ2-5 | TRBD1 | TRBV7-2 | TGTGCCAGCAGCTCACACCAGGGGGCGGGAGAGACCCAGTACTTC | CASSSHQGAGETQYF
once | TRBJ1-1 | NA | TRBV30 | TGTGCCTGGAGTGTCCTAGGGTACCCTACTGAAGCTTTCTTT | CAWSVLGYPTEAFF
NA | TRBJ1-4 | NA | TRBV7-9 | TGTGCCAGCAGCTTAGGGCAGGGGAATGAAAAACTGTTTTTT | CASSLGQGNEKLFF
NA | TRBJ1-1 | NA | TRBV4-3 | TGCGCCAGCAGCCAAGTGGCAGCCATGAACACTGAAGCTTTCTTT | CASSQVAAMNTEAFF
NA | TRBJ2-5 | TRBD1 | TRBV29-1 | TGCAGCGGGAAGGGACAGATAGAGACCCAGTACTTC | CSGKGQIETQYF
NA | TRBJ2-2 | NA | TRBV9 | TGTGCCAGCAGGAGGGATTCCGGGGAGCTGTTTTTT | CASRRDSGELFF
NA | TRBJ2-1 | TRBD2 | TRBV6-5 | TGTGCCAGCAGTTTGGGAGCGGGAGGGCCCGATGAGCAGTTCTTC | CASSLGAGGPDEQFF
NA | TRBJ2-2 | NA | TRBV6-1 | TGTGCCAGCAGTGTTGGGACGGAAAACACCGGGGAGCTGTTTTTT | CASSVGTENTGELFF
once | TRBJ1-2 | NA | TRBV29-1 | TGCAGCGCCGAGAGGGGCACCCCCCTCTATGGCTACACCTTC | CSAERGTPLYGYTF
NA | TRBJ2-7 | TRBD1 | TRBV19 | TGTGCCAGTAGTATAGGACAGGGGCCAAGAGGGTACGAGCAGTACTTC | CASSIGQGPRGYEQYF